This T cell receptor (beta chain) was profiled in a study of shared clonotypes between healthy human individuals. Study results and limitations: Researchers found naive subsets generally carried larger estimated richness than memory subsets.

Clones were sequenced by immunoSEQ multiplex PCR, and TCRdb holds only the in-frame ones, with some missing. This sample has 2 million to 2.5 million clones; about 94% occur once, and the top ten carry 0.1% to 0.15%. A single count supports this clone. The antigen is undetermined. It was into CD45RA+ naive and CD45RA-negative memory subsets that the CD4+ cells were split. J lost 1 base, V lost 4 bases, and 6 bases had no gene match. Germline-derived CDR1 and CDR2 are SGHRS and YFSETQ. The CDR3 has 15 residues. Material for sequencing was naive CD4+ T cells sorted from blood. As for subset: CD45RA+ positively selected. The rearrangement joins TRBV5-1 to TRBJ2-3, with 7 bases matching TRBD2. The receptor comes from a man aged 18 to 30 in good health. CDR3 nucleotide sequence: TGCGCCAGCAGCCTAGAGCGGGGCCGCACAGATACGCAGTATTTT. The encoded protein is CASSLERGRTDTQYF.